The clone carrying this T cell receptor beta chain occurred a few times. Its antigen is still unknown. Documented treatment: skin biopsy from PPD injection site in Mantoux-positive individual. Cells were not sorted; total RNA input targeted about 1 to 1000 ng. An oligonucleotide containing a UMI was ligated to the 3' end of TCR cDNA. Alpha and beta constant region primers primed reverse transcription for blood and skin samples. Ligated cDNA underwent four rounds of PCR with nested alpha and beta constant region primers and SP2. TCRdb reprocessed the UMI-ligation and nested PCR reads via MiXCR and lists one record per CDR3 protein. The sample lists about 20,000 distinct CDR3 sequences; roughly 9.8% were seen once. The record originates from a study of naive and memory T cell subsets. The study, taken as a whole, reports: Tuberculin site TCR excess was interpreted as type IV hypersensitivity infiltration. This RNA-based method may be sensitive to activation-related transcript changes.

The CDR3 length is 15 residues. With 5 bases clipped from V and 7 bases from J, the junction kept 8 bases outside the gene matches. Germline V gene sequence: CDR1 MRHNA, CDR2 SNTAGT. The chain recombines TRBV6-4 with TRBJ2-2, with 9 nucleotides matching TRBD1. The sample was skin, taken from a tuberculin skin test site. This receptor was identified in an adult in good health. DNA of the CDR3: TGTGCCAGCAGTCCTTACAGGGGGCAAGACGGGGAGCTGTTTTTT. Amino acids: CASSPYRGQDGELFF.